This passage covers 9 T cell receptor beta chains from one sample sequenced in a study of cytomegalovirus exposure and HLA in healthy donors. The assay was immunoSEQ multiplex PCR, and TCRdb's table has in-frame clones only and misses some. Of some 140,000 clones in the sample, 70% to 90% are singletons; the top ten hold around 1.4%. Material: PBMCs. All receptors derive from a woman in her 30s in good health and CMV-seronegative.

This chain connects TRBV4-2 to TRBJ1-4; 7 bases map to TRBD1. The CDR3 extends over 15 amino acids. The germline V gene has CDR1 LGHNA and CDR2 YNFKEQ. V trimming: 2 bases; J trimming: 6 bases; junction bases outside the gene matches: 6. CDR3 bases: TGTGCCAGCAGCCAAAGTATAGGGGGCTATGAAAAACTGTTTTTT. Protein product: CASSQSIGGYEKLFF.

The gene calls are TRBV6-5 and TRBJ1-6, with 9 bases identical to TRBD1. The CDR3 has 14 amino acids. CDR1 is MNHEY, CDR2 SVGAGI, per germline. V lost 5 bases and J lost 8; bases outside the gene matches: 4. The chain's CDR3 is CASSRRTGDSPLHF. In DNA, the CDR3 is TGTGCCAGCAGTCGAAGGACAGGGGATTCACCCCTCCACTTT.

The chain recombines TRBV2 with TRBJ1-2, with TRBD1 identical over 11 bases. CDR3 length: 14 amino acids. After removal of 6 bases from V and 8 bases from J, the junction contained 8 bases not matched to a gene. CDR1 SNHLY and CDR2 FYNNEI come from the germline V gene. The CDR3 protein is CASSRTGGEGGYTF. In DNA, the CDR3 is TGTGCCAGCAGCCGGACAGGGGGCGAGGGAGGCTACACCTTC. The whole variable domain, filled in from reference TRBV2 and TRBJ1-2, reads EPEVTQTPSHQVTQMGQEVILRCVPISNHLYFYWYRQILGQKVEFLVSFYNNEISEKSEIFDDQFSVERPDGSNFTLKIRSTKLEDSAMYFCASSRTGGEGGYTFGSGTRLTVV.

V usage is TRBV29-1 and J usage is TRBJ1-5, with D possibly being TRBD1 (6 bases). The V end was cut by 4 bases, the J end by 2 bases, with 15 bases between. Germline V gives CDR1 SQVTM, CDR2 ANQGSEA. The CDR3 covers 15 residues. The chain's CDR3 is CSVVTGQSGNQPQHF. The CDR3 DNA sequence: TGCAGCGTTGTAACAGGACAGAGTGGCAATCAGCCCCAGCATTTT.

This clone has more than one count but fewer than ten. The chain couples TRBV4-3 to TRBJ1-6, with 11 bases identical to TRBD1. This CDR3 is 15 amino acids long. The germline V gene encodes CDR1 LGHNA and CDR2 YSLEER. With 3 bases clipped from V and 9 bases from J, the junction kept 4 bases outside the gene matches. DNA for the CDR3: TGCGCCAGCAGCCACACCGGGACAGGGGGTTCACCCCTCCACTTT. This translates into CASSHTGTGGSPLHF.

V is TRBV25-1 and J is TRBJ2-3; 10 nucleotides agree with TRBD1. CDR1 and CDR2 from the germline V gene are MGHDK and SYGVNS. The CDR3 runs 16 residues. V lost 3 bases and J lost 3; bases outside the gene matches: 6. The CDR3 reads CASSEGTGVFTDTQYF. CDR3 DNA: TGTGCCAGCAGTGAGGGGACAGGGGTTTTTACAGATACGCAGTATTTT.

The chain uses TRBV5-1 and TRBJ1-1, with 9 bases lining up with TRBD1. Unmatched junction bases numbered 9, after V lost 4 bases and J lost 5 bases. The CDR3 length is 15 residues. In germline, CDR1 is SGHRS, CDR2 YFSETQ. CDR3 protein: CASSSRGTGWTEAFF. In DNA form, the CDR3 reads TGCGCCAGCAGCAGTAGAGGGACAGGGTGGACTGAAGCTTTCTTT.

V gene TRBV7-3 combines with J gene TRBJ2-1; 8 bases are a match to TRBD2. Germline trimming cut 5 bases from V and 7 bases from J; bases unmatched to any gene: 7. Per germline, CDR1 SGHTA and CDR2 FQGTGA. The CDR3 sequence is 14 residues long. CDR3 sequence (DNA): TGTGCCAGCAGCCCCGGGGGGGCCTTAAATGAGCAGTTCTTC. Residues: CASSPGGALNEQFF.

The chain employs TRBV5-1 and TRBJ2-5, with 8 bases matching TRBD2. CDR3 size: 15 residues. Germline trimming cut 0 bases from V and 2 bases from J; bases unmatched to any gene: 3. The germline V gene encodes CDR1 SGHRS and CDR2 YFSETQ. CDR3 sequence (DNA): TGCGCCAGCAGCTTGGCGACGGGGGGGCAAGAGACCCAGTACTTC. It codes for CASSLATGGQETQYF.